This T cell receptor (beta chain) emerged from a study of blood T cells in healthy people across ages. Combining a sample-barcoded 5' primer with a J-beta primer mix, a second PCR ran for roughly 7 to 12 cycles. TCRdb re-called the 5' RACE reads through MiXCR, storing one row per CDR3 protein. The sample has 1.5 million to 2 million distinct CDR3 sequences; 49% are singletons. This clonotype occurred a few times. Drawing of peripheral blood yielded about 10 milliliters from each donor. The CDR3 consists of 19 residues. Germline lookup yields CDR1 SGHTA and CDR2 FQGNSA. The V gene lost 5 bases and the J gene lost 2 bases, with 22 bases spanning the gap.

The sequencing input was blood. The V call is TRBV7-2, the J call TRBJ2-6, with D perhaps assigned TRBD1 or TRBD2 (5 bases each). The sequence was obtained from a middle-aged woman in good health. The CDR3 loop is CASSPPGASSITGANVLTF. The DNA for the CDR3 is TGTGCCAGCAGCCCACCCGGGGCTAGCAGTATTACTGGGGCCAACGTCCTGACTTTC. The variable domain in full, completed from reference TRBV7-2 and TRBJ2-6, reads GAGVSQSPSNKVTEKGKDVELRCDPISGHTALYWYRQSLGQGLEFLIYFQGNSAPDKSGLPSDRFSAERTGGSVSTLTIQRTQQEDSAVYLCASSPPGASSITGANVLTFGAGSRLTVL.